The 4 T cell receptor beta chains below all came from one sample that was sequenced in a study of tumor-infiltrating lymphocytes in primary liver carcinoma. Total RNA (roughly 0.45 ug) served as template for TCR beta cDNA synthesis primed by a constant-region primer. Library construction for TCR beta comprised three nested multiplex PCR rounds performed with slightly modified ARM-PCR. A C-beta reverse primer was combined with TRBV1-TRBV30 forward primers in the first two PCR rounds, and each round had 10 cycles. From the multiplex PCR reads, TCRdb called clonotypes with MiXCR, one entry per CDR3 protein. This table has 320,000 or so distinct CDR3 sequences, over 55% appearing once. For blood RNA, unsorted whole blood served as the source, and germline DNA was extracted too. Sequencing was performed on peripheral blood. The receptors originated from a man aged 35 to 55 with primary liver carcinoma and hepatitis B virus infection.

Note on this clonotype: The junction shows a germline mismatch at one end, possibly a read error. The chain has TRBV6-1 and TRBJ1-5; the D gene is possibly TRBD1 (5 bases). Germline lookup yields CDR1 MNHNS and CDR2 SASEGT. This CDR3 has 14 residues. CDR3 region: CASREGLHNQPQHF. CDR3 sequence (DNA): TGTGCTAGCAGAGAGGGGTTGCACAATCAGCCCCAGCATTTT.

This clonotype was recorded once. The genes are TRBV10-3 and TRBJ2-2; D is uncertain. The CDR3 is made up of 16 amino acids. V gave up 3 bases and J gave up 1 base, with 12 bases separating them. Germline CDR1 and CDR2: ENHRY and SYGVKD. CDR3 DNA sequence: TGTGCCATCAGTGACCCCGGCAGGCTGAACACCGGGGAGCTGTTTTTT. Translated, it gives CAISDPGRLNTGELFF.

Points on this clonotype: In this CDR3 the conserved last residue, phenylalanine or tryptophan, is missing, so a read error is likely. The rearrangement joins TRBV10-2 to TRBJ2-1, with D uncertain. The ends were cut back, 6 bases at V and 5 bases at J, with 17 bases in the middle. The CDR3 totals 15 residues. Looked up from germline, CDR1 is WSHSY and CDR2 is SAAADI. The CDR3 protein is CASSAPPTEDNEQFL. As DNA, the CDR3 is TGCGCCAGCAGCGCCCCACCCACCGAAGACAATGAGCAGTTCCTC.

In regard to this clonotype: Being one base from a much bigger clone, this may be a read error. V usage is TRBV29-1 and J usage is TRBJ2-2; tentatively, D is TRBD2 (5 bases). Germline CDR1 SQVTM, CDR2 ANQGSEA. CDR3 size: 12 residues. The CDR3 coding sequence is TGCGGAGGATGGGAACACACCGGGGAGCTGTTTTTT. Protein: CGGWEHTGELFF.